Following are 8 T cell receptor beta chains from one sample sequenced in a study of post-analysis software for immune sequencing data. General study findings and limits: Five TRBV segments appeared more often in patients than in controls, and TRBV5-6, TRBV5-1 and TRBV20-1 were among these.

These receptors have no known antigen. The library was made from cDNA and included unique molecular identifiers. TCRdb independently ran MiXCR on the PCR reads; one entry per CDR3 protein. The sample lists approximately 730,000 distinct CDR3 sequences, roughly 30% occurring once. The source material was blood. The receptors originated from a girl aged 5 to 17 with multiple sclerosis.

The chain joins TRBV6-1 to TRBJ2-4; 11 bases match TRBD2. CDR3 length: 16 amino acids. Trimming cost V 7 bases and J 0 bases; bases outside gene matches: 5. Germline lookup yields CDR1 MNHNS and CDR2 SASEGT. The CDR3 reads CASNGGLAVAKNIQYF. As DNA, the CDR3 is TGTGCCAGCAATGGGGGACTAGCGGTAGCCAAAAACATTCAGTACTTC.

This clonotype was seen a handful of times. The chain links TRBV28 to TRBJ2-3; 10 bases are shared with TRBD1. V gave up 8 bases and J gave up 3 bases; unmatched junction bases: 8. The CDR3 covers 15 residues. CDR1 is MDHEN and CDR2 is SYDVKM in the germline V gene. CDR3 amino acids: CASRSDRGRTDTQYF. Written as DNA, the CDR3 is TGTGCCAGCCGCAGTGACAGGGGGCGGACAGATACGCAGTATTTT.

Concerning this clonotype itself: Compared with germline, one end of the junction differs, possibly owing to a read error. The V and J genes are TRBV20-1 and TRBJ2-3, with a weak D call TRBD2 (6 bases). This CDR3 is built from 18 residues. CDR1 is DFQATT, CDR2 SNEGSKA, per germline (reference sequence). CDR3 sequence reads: CSTSSRLVGQSSTDTQYF. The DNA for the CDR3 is TGCAGTACTAGCTCTAGACTAGTCGGCCAATCTAGCACAGATACGCAGTATTTT.

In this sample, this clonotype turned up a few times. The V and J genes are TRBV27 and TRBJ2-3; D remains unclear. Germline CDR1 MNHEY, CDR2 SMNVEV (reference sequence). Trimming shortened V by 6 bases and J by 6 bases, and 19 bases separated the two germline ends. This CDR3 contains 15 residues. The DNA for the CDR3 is TGTGCCAGCAGCGCGTATCCATCCGGAACGGATACGCAGTATTTT. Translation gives CASSAYPSGTDTQYF.

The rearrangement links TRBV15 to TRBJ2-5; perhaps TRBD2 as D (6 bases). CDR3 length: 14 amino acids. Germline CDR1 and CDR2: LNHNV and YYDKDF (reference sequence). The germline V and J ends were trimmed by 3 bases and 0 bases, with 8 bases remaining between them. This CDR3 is CATSRTSHQETQYF. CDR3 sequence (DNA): TGTGCCACCAGCAGGACTAGTCACCAAGAGACCCAGTACTTC.

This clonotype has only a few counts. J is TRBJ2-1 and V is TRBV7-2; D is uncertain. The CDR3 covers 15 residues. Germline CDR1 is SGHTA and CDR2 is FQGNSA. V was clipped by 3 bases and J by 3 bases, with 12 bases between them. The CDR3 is CASSFAQPIYNEQFF. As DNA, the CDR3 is TGTGCCAGCAGCTTTGCCCAGCCAATCTACAATGAGCAGTTCTTC.

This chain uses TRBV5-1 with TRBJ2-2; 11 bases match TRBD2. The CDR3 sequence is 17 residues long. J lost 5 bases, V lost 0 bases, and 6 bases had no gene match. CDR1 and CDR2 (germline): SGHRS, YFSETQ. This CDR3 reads CASSLVLAGGRTGELFF. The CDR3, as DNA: TGCGCCAGCAGCTTGGTGCTAGCGGGGGGCCGGACCGGGGAGCTGTTTTTT.

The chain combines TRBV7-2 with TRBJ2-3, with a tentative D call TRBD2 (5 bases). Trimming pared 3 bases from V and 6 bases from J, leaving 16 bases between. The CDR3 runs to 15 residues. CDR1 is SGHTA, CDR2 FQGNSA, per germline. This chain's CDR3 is CASSLFWTHKDTQYF. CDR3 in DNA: TGTGCCAGCAGCTTGTTCTGGACTCACAAGGATACGCAGTATTTT. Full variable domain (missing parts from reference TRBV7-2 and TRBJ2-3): GAGVSQSPSNKVTEKGKDVELRCDPISGHTALYWYRQSLGQGLEFLIYFQGNSAPDKSGLPSDRFSAERTGGSVSTLTIQRTQQEDSAVYLCASSLFWTHKDTQYFGPGTRLTVL.